These T cell receptor beta chains were read from a single sample in a study of T-cell reconstitution after alpha-beta-depleted transplantation in children. TCRdb analysed the PCR reads with MiXCR anew, one entry per CDR3 protein. Seen here are a few hundred thousand distinct CDR3 sequences, 43% observed once, and the top ten hold around a quarter. Material: PBMCs, obtained before TCRalphabeta/CD19-depleted stem cell transplant. Every receptor here comes from a girl aged 2 to 9 with aplastic anemia, due to receive a stem cell transplant. CDR3s include the opening cysteine and the closing phenylalanine or tryptophan. The D gene is left open where the match is weak. Where a row states a size, it is once, few, many or the class of an expanded clone; other rows omit it.

d_call	v_call	clone_size	j_call	cdr3_nt	cdr3_aa
NA	TRBV20-1	few	TRBJ2-4	TGCAGTGCTGGAGACATGACTTTAGCCAAAAACATTCAGTACTTC	CSAGDMTLAKNIQYF
NA	TRBV7-9	NA	TRBJ1-2	TGTGCCAGCAGCATCCCCAACGGTACAAACTATGGCTACACCTTC	CASSIPNGTNYGYTF
TRBD1	TRBV20-1	NA	TRBJ1-1	TGCAGTGTCTCGAGGGGAGGGGACAGCACTGAAGCTTTCTTT	CSVSRGGDSTEAFF
NA	TRBV10-3	many	TRBJ1-1	TGTGCCATCAGCGAGGGGGACCCAATGAACACTGAAGCTTTCTTT	CAISEGDPMNTEAFF
NA	TRBV20-1	NA	TRBJ2-2	TGCAGTGCTAAAACGAACACCGGGGAGCTGTTTTTT	CSAKTNTGELFF
NA	TRBV12-3/TRBV12-4	many	TRBJ1-1	TGTGCCAGCAGTCCCCCGCGCTTTAGCACTGAAGCTTTCTTT	CASSPPRFSTEAFF
TRBD2	TRBV5-1	NA	TRBJ2-1	TGCGCCAGCACCGCCGGGACTAGCGCGAATGAGCAGTTCTTC	CASTAGTSANEQFF
NA	TRBV30	NA	TRBJ1-1	TGTGCCTGGAGTGCTACCCAGGAGTCTGAAGCTTTCTTT	CAWSATQESEAFF
NA	TRBV20-1	NA	TRBJ2-7	TGCAGTGCGCCGGAACAGGGTAGCGAGCAGTACTTC	CSAPEQGSEQYF
NA	TRBV12-3/TRBV12-4	many	TRBJ1-3	TGTGCCAGCAGCCTAGGAAACACCATATATTTT	CASSLGNTIYF
TRBD1	TRBV7-9	NA	TRBJ1-2	TGTGCCAGCAGCACTCAGGGACAGCTACCCTATGGCTACACCTTC	CASSTQGQLPYGYTF
NA	TRBV20-1	few	TRBJ1-3	TGCAGTGCTAGAAACTCTGGAAACACCATATATTTT	CSARNSGNTIYF
NA	TRBV12-3/TRBV12-4	NA	TRBJ2-2	TGTGCCAGCAGGCCTAGGACCGGGGAGCTGTTTTTT	CASRPRTGELFF
NA	TRBV7-2	once	TRBJ2-4	TGTGCCAGCAGCTCGGCCTTTGGAAACATTCAGTACTTC	CASSSAFGNIQYF
TRBD2	TRBV2	few	TRBJ2-1	TGTGCCAGCACCACCCTGGGGGGACTAGCGGGAGTCTGCTATGAGCAGTTCTTC	CASTTLGGLAGVCYEQFF
NA	TRBV7-6	NA	TRBJ2-1	TGTGCCAGCAGCCCCCATCTAGCGATTATGGATGAGCAGTTCTTC	CASSPHLAIMDEQFF
TRBD1	TRBV20-1	many	TRBJ1-2	TGCAGTGCTAGGGGGCTCGACAGGGTAAACTATGGCTACACCTTC	CSARGLDRVNYGYTF
NA	TRBV20-1	NA	TRBJ1-2	TGCAGTGCCCGTGAGGGGCACCTCTCACCCTATGGCTACACCTTC	CSAREGHLSPYGYTF
TRBD2	TRBV29-1	many	TRBJ2-1	TGCAGCGTTGAGCGGGAGTCCTACAATGAGCAGTTCTTC	CSVERESYNEQFF
TRBD1	TRBV20-1	NA	TRBJ1-5	TGCAGTGCTAGGTACTGGACAGGGAGCAATCAGCCCCAGCATTTT	CSARYWTGSNQPQHF
NA	TRBV7-9	NA	TRBJ2-3	TGTGCCAGCGCATCCGCCCTCAGCAGTTATAGCACAGATACGCAGTATTTT	CASASALSSYSTDTQYF
NA	TRBV29-1	NA	TRBJ2-2	TGCAGCGTTCGGGTTAACGGGGAGCTGTTTTTT	CSVRVNGELFF
NA	TRBV20-1	many	TRBJ2-5	TGCAGTGCTAGAGACAGCCGGGAGACCCAGTACTTC	CSARDSRETQYF
TRBD2	TRBV5-1	NA	TRBJ2-5	TGCGCCAGCAGCGGGACTGCGGGAGCCCCCTCCCAAGAGACCCAGTACTTC	CASSGTAGAPSQETQYF
TRBD1	TRBV5-1	NA	TRBJ2-3	TGCGCCAGCAGCGACCGGACAGGGAGCACAGATACGCAGTATTTT	CASSDRTGSTDTQYF
TRBD2	TRBV5-5	few	TRBJ2-5	TGTGCCAGCAGCTTAAGCCTAGCGGGGGCTGGGGAGACCCAGTACTTC	CASSLSLAGAGETQYF
NA	TRBV18	NA	TRBJ2-2	TGTGCCAGCTCACCACGGGGAGTCAGGACCGAGAACACCGGGGAGCTGTTTTTT	CASSPRGVRTENTGELFF
NA	TRBV21-1	NA	TRBJ2-4	TGTGCCAGCATGCAACTCCGGGGGAGGACGGACATTCAGTACTTC	CASMQLRGRTDIQYF
TRBD2	TRBV5-4	NA	TRBJ2-1	TGTGCCAGCAGTAAGGGACTAGCGGGGGGTCTCTACAATGAGCAGTTCTTC	CASSKGLAGGLYNEQFF
NA	TRBV7-9	few	TRBJ2-7	TGTGCCAGCAGCGCGGACTTAATCTACGAGCAGTACTTC	CASSADLIYEQYF
TRBD1	TRBV5-1	NA	TRBJ2-1	TGCGCCAGCCAGGGGTACAGGGGCCCCCGAAACTACAATGAGCAGTTCTTC	CASQGYRGPRNYNEQFF
TRBD2	TRBV7-6	many	TRBJ2-3	TGTGCCAGCAGCCAATCTAGCGGGAGCTGGGCAGATACGCAGTATTTT	CASSQSSGSWADTQYF
TRBD2	TRBV20-1	NA	TRBJ2-2	TGCAGTGCTAGTAAACTAGCGGGAGTGGGAACCGGGGAGCTGTTTTTT	CSASKLAGVGTGELFF
NA	TRBV15	once	TRBJ2-7	TGTGCCACCAGCAGAGATGCGACGGGGTTCTCCTACGAGCAGTACTTC	CATSRDATGFSYEQYF
NA	TRBV20-1	once	TRBJ2-7	TGCAGTGCTAGAGATTCGGGCAGGGTTAGCGAGCAGTACTTC	CSARDSGRVSEQYF
TRBD2	TRBV12-3/TRBV12-4	NA	TRBJ2-1	TGTGCCAGCATGAGGACTAGCGGGGACAATGAGCAGTTCTTC	CASMRTSGDNEQFF
TRBD1	TRBV6-1	NA	TRBJ1-1	TGTGCCAGCAGTCCTCTCGGACAGGACTACACTGAAGCTTTCTTT	CASSPLGQDYTEAFF
NA	TRBV10-3	NA	TRBJ1-5	TGTGCCATCAGTGATGGGGGGAACGGCAATCAGCCCCAGCATTTT	CAISDGGNGNQPQHF
NA	TRBV10-3	NA	TRBJ1-1	TGTGCCATCAGTGAGTCTCAGTCGAACACTGAAGCTTTCTTT	CAISESQSNTEAFF
NA	TRBV20-1	NA	TRBJ1-1	TGCAGTGCTCGGTCAGGCCGATACATGAACACTGAAGCTTTCTTT	CSARSGRYMNTEAFF
NA	TRBV6-1	NA	TRBJ2-7	TGTGCCAGCTTCAGCCGGGGCATCTCCTACGAGCAGTACTTC	CASFSRGISYEQYF
TRBD2	TRBV20-1	NA	TRBJ2-5	TGCAGTGCTCAGCGGGACCTCCAAGAGACCCAGTACTTC	CSAQRDLQETQYF
TRBD2	TRBV4-1	NA	TRBJ2-7	TGCGCCAGCAGCCCCCGCTCCGAGCGGGGGACCTACGAGCAGTACTTC	CASSPRSERGTYEQYF
NA	TRBV28	many	TRBJ2-7	TGTGCCAGCAGACTGACCGGGGGAAGAACGACGACTGAGCAGTACTTC	CASRLTGGRTTTEQYF
TRBD2	TRBV20-1	NA	TRBJ2-3	TGCAGTGCTAGTCTAGCGGGGCATAGCACAGATACGCAGTATTTT	CSASLAGHSTDTQYF
TRBD1	TRBV12-3/TRBV12-4	many	TRBJ2-7	TGTGCCAGCAGCTCCGGGACAGGGGAACGGTACGAGCAGTACTTC	CASSSGTGERYEQYF
NA	TRBV12-3/TRBV12-4	NA	TRBJ2-1	TGTGCCAGCAGTTGGCGGGATTACAATGAGCAGTTCTTC	CASSWRDYNEQFF
NA	TRBV20-1	NA	TRBJ1-2	TGCAGTGCTAGAGATGGGCGACATCCCGGGGACTATGGCTACACCTTC	CSARDGRHPGDYGYTF
NA	TRBV18	once	TRBJ1-4	TGTGCCAGCTCACCATTACGAGAGGAACATGAAAAACTGTTTTTT	CASSPLREEHEKLFF